This TCR beta chain was recovered during a study of T cells after yellow fever vaccination (dated by TCRdb to about 2019). With respect to the entire study: Memory subsets (EM, EMRA, CM and Tscm) were sorted on a BD FACS Aria III using CD3, CD45RA, CCR7 and CD95 staining. The SMART-Seq v4 Ultra Low Input RNA kit was used to prepare libraries from fractions with low cell numbers. To track T-cell clones before and after primary and booster YFV17D yellow fever vaccination, bulk TCR alpha and beta repertoires were sequenced longitudinally. Two healthy male donors made up the cohort, one aged 18 to 29 years and the other aged 30 to 39 years. Bulk PBMC replicates and cell subsets were isolated from blood drawn at multiple timepoints before and after both primary and secondary immunization. Memory subsets were sorted on days 0, 15 and 45 and at 18 months after primary vaccination, and on days 0, 15 and 45 after the 30-year booster.

Reading the label with the study, this specimen's treatment or condition is: live attenuated yellow fever vaccine strain. PBMCs were isolated from peripheral blood using a standard Ficoll-Paque protocol. RNA from sorted memory subsets was extracted with the RNeasy Micro Kit. This clonotype was counted at least ten times. Qualities for individual bases were not recorded, and no much larger clone is one base off. What the authors observed across the whole study: A small fraction of clonotypes showed up in both the CD4 and CD8 compartments, probably as a result of convergent recombination. In the sorted memory subsets on day 0, nearly all of the vaccine-responding clonotypes fell below detection. Because abundant contaminating clonotypes from the bulk population could be contained in FACS-sorted repertoires, computational filtering was required. After the booster, most of the clones that had expanded following primary vaccination were detected again (96% of CD4 and around 90% of CD8), which suggests that memory was broadly maintained. Only a couple of donors were included in the study, so the extent to which the findings can be generalized is limited. The secondary T-cell response was found to be weaker but faster than the primary response, with a peak reached on day 5 rather than on day 15.

Synthesis of TCR cDNA relied on 5'RACE template switching, a step that introduced a universal primer site along with unique molecular identifiers. Priming of cDNA synthesis was performed from both the TCR alpha and TCR beta constant segments. Library amplification used two PCR steps, and the second PCR step added sample barcodes and sequencing adapters. Sequencing of libraries was done on Illumina HiSeq 2500 (2x100 bp) or NovaSeq (2x150 bp). The study's processing was this. MIGEC handled demultiplexing of reads and collapsing into UMI consensus sequences, while MiXCR performed V(D)J alignment. Vaccine-responding clonotypes were identified with edgeR using replicate PBMC samples, with FDR below 0.01 and a log2 fold change above 5 up to day 15 being required. Each bulk clonotype was labeled CD4 or CD8 based on which sequenced repertoire, CD4 or CD8, contained the clonotype at higher abundance. To estimate how each clone was distributed across memory phenotypes, clonotype frequencies in memory subsets were weighted by FACS-sorted cell numbers. The public reads were reanalyzed by TCRdb: fastp trimming at Q25, MiXCR alignment, in-frame beta chains only. CDR3 protein duplicates are merged, each entry listing the most common genes and DNA. TCRdb's processing, not the authors' own work, is the source of the V and J calls. In all, the sample holds tens of thousands of distinct CDR3 sequences, and roughly 5% of those were seen once. The ten largest clonotypes hold around 20% of the sample.

The CDR3 sequence holds 15 residues, the cysteine and phenylalanine included. Only the CDR3 region is kept as DNA, spanning 45 bases read in frame from base 1. Germline trimming amounts to 2 bases on V and 7 bases on J, with 5 as the count of junction bases outside the gene matches. The chain was built from TRBV12-3 or TRBV12-4 and TRBJ2-1; TRBD2 fits 10 bases in the junction. This specimen consisted of PBMCs, either bulk or a sorted T-cell subset (CD4+, CD8+, memory, or dextramer-sorted; not recorded which), obtained around 45 days after the first yellow fever vaccination. This TCR came from a young man who received the YFV17D yellow fever vaccine. In nucleotide form, the sequence is TGTGCCAGCAGTTTAAGAGCGGGGGGGCGAAATGAGCAGTTCTTC. The encoded protein is CASSLRAGGRNEQFF.